The 2 T cell receptor beta chains below come from one sample, sequenced in a study of coeliac disease. Profiling relied on immunoSEQ multiplex PCR, and the TCRdb table lists in-frame clones only, not all of them. The data contain about 2,100 clones, roughly 77% of them singletons. Sequenced material: lymphocytes from the gut lamina propria. The source of these receptors is a human donor without celiac disease.

This clone appeared once. The V call is TRBV9, the J call TRBJ2-7; no clear D. The V gene's germline CDR1 is SGDLS and CDR2 YYNGEE. V was cut by 4 bases and J by 5 bases, with 16 bases left in between. The length of the CDR3 is 14 residues. The CDR3 loop reads CASSPQREFHEQYF. CDR3 DNA sequence: TGTGCCAGCAGCCCCCAACGCGAGTTCCACGAGCAGTACTTC. Filled out from reference TRBV9 and TRBJ2-7, the complete variable domain reads DSGVTQTPKHLITATGQRVTLRCSPRSGDLSVYWYQQSLDQGLQFLIQYYNGEERAKGNILERFSAQQFPDLHSELNLSSLELGDSALYFCASSPQREFHEQYFGPGTRLTVT.

The rearrangement joins TRBV7-2 to TRBJ2-3; D might be TRBD2 (6 bases). Germline loops: CDR1 SGHTA, CDR2 FQGNSA. The CDR3 totals 16 residues. V was trimmed by 3 bases and J by 2 bases, leaving 15 bases between them. The CDR3 DNA sequence: TGTGCCAGCAGCTTGTCGGGGGATCGGATCACAGATACGCAGTATTTT. As protein: CASSLSGDRITDTQYF. Based on the CDR3 plus reference TRBV7-2 and TRBJ2-3, the full variable domain is GAGVSQSPSNKVTEKGKDVELRCDPISGHTALYWYRQSLGQGLEFLIYFQGNSAPDKSGLPSDRFSAERTGGSVSTLTIQRTQQEDSAVYLCASSLSGDRITDTQYFGPGTRLTVL.